What follows describes a single T cell receptor (beta chain). Unique molecular identifiers were incorporated into the prepared TCRbeta library. MiXCR, applied by TCRdb to the PCR reads, yields one record per CDR3 protein. This sample carries hundreds of thousands of distinct CDR3 sequences, 15% to 20% of them seen once, and the ten largest clones take about 1.1%. The data were obtained in a study of T-cell reconstitution after alpha-beta-depleted transplantation in children. V lost 6 bases and J 5 bases, leaving 16 bases between the germline ends. The CDR3 covers 14 residues. Per the germline V gene, CDR1 is MNHNS and CDR2 is SASEGT.

Sequences were derived from PBMCs from the stem cell graft donor, sampled from the stem cell graft. The rearrangement uses TRBV6-1 and TRBJ2-5; the D is unclear. This TCR was recovered from a human donor who donated a stem cell graft to a child with acute myeloid leukemia. The CDR3 bases are TGTGCCAGCAGGAATCATCCAGAAAGGGAGACCCAGTACTTC. It translates to CASRNHPERETQYF.